The T cell receptor beta chain under discussion was sequenced for a study of blood T cell repertoires in COVID-19. At the level of the study: Collection of acute and convalescent COVID-19 samples took place in the United States, Italy and Spain. From T cells, B-cell-depleted T cells, or PBMCs came the material, which was cDNA or gDNA.

The CDR3 is 18 residues long. Germline CDR1 reads MNHEY; CDR2 reads SMNVEV (reference sequence). The V gene end was trimmed by 6 bases and the J gene end by 4 bases; junction bases not matched to a gene: 11. Seattle's cohort entered during active infection and was followed longitudinally. This clone was seen once. Original processing methods: Amplification from reference gene primers served as the basis for estimated nucleated cell counts. Clones were sequenced by immunoSEQ multiplex PCR, and TCRdb holds only the in-frame ones, with some missing. That table is the source of V, J and clone size, and D and trimming were worked out from the DNA. The sample records some 350,000 clones, almost 90% being singletons.

V is TRBV27 and J is TRBJ2-5, with TRBD2 identical over 16 bases. The sequenced sample consisted of peripheral blood. This clonotype was obtained from a woman between 70 and 85 years old with COVID-19, enrolled during active disease. This chain's CDR3 is CASRRGTSGGAMGETQYF. Here the CDR3 DNA reads TGTGCCAGCAGAAGAGGGACTAGCGGGGGGGCGATGGGAGAGACCCAGTACTTC.